Following are 10 T cell receptor beta chains from one sample sequenced in a study of CD8 T cells in Susac syndrome. With random hexamers, reverse transcription was performed on about 0.45 to 1 ug of RNA. TCRdb used MiXCR to reprocess the immunoSEQ multiplex PCR reads, holding one entry per CDR3 protein. Among approximately 71,000 distinct CDR3 sequences listed, 96% were seen once. The specimen sequenced was CD4+ T cells from PBMCs. The receptors were gathered from a human donor with multiple sclerosis.

This clonotype was picked up one time. V usage is TRBV11-1 and J usage is TRBJ1-1; 7 nucleotides match TRBD1. Germline CDR1 SGHAT, CDR2 FQDESV (reference sequence). This CDR3 is built from 15 residues. Germline trimming cut 5 bases from V and 5 bases from J; bases unmatched to any gene: 11. The CDR3 here is CASSLRQGSRTEAFF. In nucleotides, the CDR3 is TGTGCCAGCAGCCTTCGACAGGGATCACGGACTGAAGCTTTCTTT.

The V call is TRBV5-1, the J call TRBJ2-7; D possibly corresponds to TRBD2 (5 bases). Looked up from germline, CDR1 is SGHRS and CDR2 is YFSETQ. V lost 4 bases to trimming and J lost 6 bases, with 17 bases between them. CDR3 length: 14 residues. The CDR3 protein is CASSHRLAASEQYF. The CDR3 bases are TGCGCCAGCAGCCACCGGCTAGCTGCCAGCGAGCAGTACTTC. Looking up the rest from reference TRBV5-1 and TRBJ2-7 gives the full variable domain: KAGVTQTPRYLIKTRGQQVTLSCSPISGHRSVSWYQQTPGQGLQFLFEYFSETQRNKGNFPGRFSGRQFSNSRSEMNVSTLELGDSALYLCASSHRLAASEQYFGPGTRLTVT.

V and J are TRBV2 and TRBJ1-5; D gene uncertain. The length of the CDR3 is 14 residues. V lost 5 bases and J lost 3, with 11 bases in between. The germline V gene has CDR1 SNHLY and CDR2 FYNNEI. Here the CDR3 reads CASSRSGSNQPQHF. DNA for the CDR3: TGTGCCAGCAGTCGGTCCGGCTCCAATCAGCCCCAGCATTTT.

V and J are TRBV24-1 and TRBJ1-1; no firm D call. Germline V lookup: CDR1 KGHDR, CDR2 SFDVKD. The CDR3 covers 14 residues. The V end was cut by 5 bases, the J end by 1 base, with 10 bases between. The CDR3 DNA is TGTGCCACCAGTGGCGTCGGGAGGAACACTGAAGCTTTCTTT. It specifies CATSGVGRNTEAFF.

The table lists this clonotype with a few counts. The chain employs TRBV4-1 and TRBJ1-2; D gene unclear. The germline V gene has CDR1 MGHRA and CDR2 YSYEKL. The germline V and J ends were trimmed by 3 bases and 8 bases, with 7 bases remaining between them. CDR3 length equals 11 residues. Written as DNA, the CDR3 is TGCGCCAGCAGCCAGGCATACGGCTACACCTTC. Translation gives CASSQAYGYTF.

This chain connects TRBV12-3 or TRBV12-4 to TRBJ1-1; D is ambiguous. The CDR3 is 13 amino acids. V dropped 5 bases and J dropped 1 base, with 8 bases sitting between them. Written as DNA, the CDR3 is TGTGCCAGCAGTACACCGGCGAACACTGAAGCTTTCTTT. It yields the protein CASSTPANTEAFF.

The chain combines TRBV24-1 with TRBJ2-1, with 7 nucleotides matching TRBD1. The germline V gene encodes CDR1 KGHDR and CDR2 SFDVKD. Losses at the gene ends were 4 bases for V and 3 bases for J; bases not matched to a gene: 5. This CDR3 is 15 amino acids long. The CDR3 is CATSDRQGSYNEQFF. The CDR3 DNA is TGTGCCACCAGTGACAGACAGGGTAGCTACAATGAGCAGTTCTTC.

J is TRBJ1-1 and V is TRBV12-3 or TRBV12-4; D is undetermined. The CDR3 runs to 14 residues. The V gene lost 3 bases and the J gene lost 1 base, with 9 bases spanning the gap. The CDR3 reads CASSFRMENTEAFF. The CDR3 nucleotides are TGTGCCAGCAGTTTTAGAATGGAGAACACTGAAGCTTTCTTT.

V usage is TRBV4-1 and J usage is TRBJ2-6; a possible D gene is TRBD2 (6 bases). V was shortened by 3 bases and J by 4 bases, with 25 bases between the two germline ends. The length of the CDR3 is 20 residues. Germline assignment: CDR1 MGHRA and CDR2 YSYEKL. DNA for the CDR3: TGCGCCAGCAGCCAGGGACTCCTGGGGCTACCCCTATCCGGGGCCAACGTCCTGACTTTC. Translated, it gives CASSQGLLGLPLSGANVLTF.

This chain uses TRBV20-1 with TRBJ1-1; a possible D gene is TRBD1 (6 bases). Trimming stripped 2 bases from V and 4 bases from J, with 17 bases between. Germline lookup yields CDR1 DFQATT and CDR2 SNEGSKA (reference sequence). This CDR3 spans 15 amino acids. The CDR3 spells CSARNLAGAGTEAFF. CDR3 in DNA: TGCAGTGCTAGAAATCTTGCGGGGGCCGGCACTGAAGCTTTCTTT.